This TCR beta chain was sequenced in a study of blood T cell repertoires in COVID-19. Turning to the study itself: Researchers got acute and convalescent COVID-19 samples from the United States, Italy and Spain. In each case, the material was cDNA or gDNA derived from T cells, B-cell-depleted T cells, or PBMCs.

Original processing notes: Quantification of nucleated cells was approximated via reference gene primer amplification. TCRdb keeps only in-frame clones here, not all; method: immunoSEQ multiplex PCR. V, J and clone size were drawn from that table, and D and trimming were deduced from the DNA. Found here are 150,000 to 200,000 clones, about 85% of them singletons; the top ten hold roughly 5.6%. A Seattle source enrolled patients during active infection and followed them longitudinally. The CDR3 contains 15 residues. Trimming removed 1 base from V and 0 bases from J, with 7 bases in between. The V gene's germline CDR1 is SGHVS and CDR2 FNYEAQ.

The chain carries TRBV7-6 and TRBJ2-1; D is unclear. The sequenced material came from peripheral blood. This TCR derives from a woman aged 40-49 years with COVID-19, enrolled during active disease. For the CDR3, the DNA is TGTGCCAGCAGCTTAGAGGAGAACTCCTACAATGAGCAGTTCTTC. It codes for CASSLEENSYNEQFF. Filled out from reference TRBV7-6 and TRBJ2-1, the complete variable domain reads GAGVSQSPRYKVTKRGQDVALRCDPISGHVSLYWYRQALGQGPEFLTYFNYEAQQDKSGLPNDRFSAERPEGSISTLTIQRTEQRDSAMYRCASSLEENSYNEQFFGPGTRLTVL.